Listed below are T cell receptor beta chains from one sample, sequenced in a study of identifying expanded T cells in peripheral blood. Some clones are missing from TCRdb's copy, which holds only in-frame ones; the method was immunoSEQ multiplex PCR. The sample holds approximately 58,000 clones, about four fifths seen once. Sequencing was performed on blood. Source of these receptors: a person aged 18-70 years in good health. Each CDR3 is given with its conserved first and last residue. The D gene is left open where the match is weak. Clone size, where shown, is once, few, many, or a class for clones that have expanded.

v_gene	j_gene	abundance	d_gene	CDR3nt	CDR3aa
TRBV6-5	TRBJ2-1	once	TRBD2	TGTGCCAGCAGGGGGACTAGCGTCTACAATGAGCAGTTCTTC	CASRGTSVYNEQFF
TRBV19	TRBJ2-7	NA	TRBD2	TGTGCCACGTCGCGGCTAGCGGGAATCTACGAGCAGTACTTC	CATSRLAGIYEQYF
TRBV5-4	TRBJ2-5	NA	NA	TGTGCCAGCGCAACGGGGGCAGTCCAAGAGACCCAGTACTTC	CASATGAVQETQYF
TRBV11-2	TRBJ2-1	NA	TRBD1	TGTGCCAGCAGGCTACAGGGGGCGGGATTGTACAATGAGCAGTTCTTC	CASRLQGAGLYNEQFF
TRBV2	TRBJ1-2	few	NA	TGTGCCAGCAGCGACGGGATAAGGCACTTC	CASSDGIRHF
TRBV19	TRBJ1-6	few	NA	TGTGCCAGTAGACAACAGCGGAGCTCCTATAATTCACCCCTCCACTTT	CASRQQRSSYNSPLHF
TRBV9	TRBJ2-7	few	TRBD1	TGTGCCAGCAGCAGAGAGGGACAGGGGTCCCACGAGCAGTACTTC	CASSREGQGSHEQYF
TRBV9	TRBJ2-5	once	NA	TGTGCCAGCAGCGGAGGCCAGGGGACGAGAACCCAGTACTTC	CASSGGQGTRTQYF
TRBV7-8	TRBJ2-1	NA	NA	TGTGCCAGCAGCCCCGCTAGGGAGATTCTCAATGAGCAGTTCTTC	CASSPAREILNEQFF
TRBV7-2	TRBJ1-5	NA	TRBD1	TGTGCCAGCAGCTTAAACAGGGGGCAGCCCCAGCATTTT	CASSLNRGQPQHF
TRBV5-1	TRBJ1-1	NA	NA	TGCGCCAGCAGCTTGGATGGGACGGCTAACACTGAAGCTTTCTTT	CASSLDGTANTEAFF
TRBV11-2	TRBJ2-2	NA	NA	TGTGCCAGCAGCTTAGGTGGACTGGCCACCGGGGAGCTGTTTTTT	CASSLGGLATGELFF
TRBV7-3	TRBJ2-2	NA	TRBD2	TGTGCCAGCAGCTTAGGGAGGGCCGGGGAGCTGTTTTTT	CASSLGRAGELFF
TRBV2	TRBJ2-3	NA	NA	TGTGCCAGCAGTGAAGGTTGGAAATACTCGCAGTATTTT	CASSEGWKYSQYF
TRBV15	TRBJ1-5	few	NA	TGTGCCACCAGCAGAGCCGGGAGTCAGCCCCAGCATTTT	CATSRAGSQPQHF
TRBV6-1	TRBJ1-5	NA	NA	TGTGCCAGCAGTATTCGGCAGGAAAATCAGCCCCAGCATTTT	CASSIRQENQPQHF
TRBV2	TRBJ2-3	NA	NA	TGTGCCAGCGCTTCGACAGAGACAGATACGCAGTATTTT	CASASTETDTQYF
TRBV19	TRBJ1-2	NA	TRBD1	TGTGCCAGTCGAGACTTCCGGGACAGCCGGGGATATGGCTACACCTTC	CASRDFRDSRGYGYTF
TRBV5-1	TRBJ2-1	once	TRBD2	TGCGCCAGCAGCCAGATACAAGCGGGGGTCGACAATGAGCAGTTCTTC	CASSQIQAGVDNEQFF
TRBV6-6	TRBJ1-2	NA	NA	TGTGCCAGCAGTTACCCCGGAGGTGGTGGCTACACCTTC	CASSYPGGGGYTF
TRBV11-2	TRBJ2-7	NA	NA	TGTGCCAGCAGCTTAGAAGTCTACGAGCAGTACTTC	CASSLEVYEQYF
TRBV29-1	TRBJ2-7	once	NA	TGCAGCGCTTTGGGTGGAACCTACGAGCAGTACTTC	CSALGGTYEQYF
TRBV7-6	TRBJ2-5	few	NA	TGTGCCAGCAGCCGGGGACGGCAAGAGACCCAGTACTTC	CASSRGRQETQYF
TRBV7-9	TRBJ2-1	NA	TRBD2	TGTGCCAGCAGCCGGAGCGGGGGCCTCTCCTACAATGAGCAGTTCTTC	CASSRSGGLSYNEQFF
TRBV7-2	TRBJ2-7	NA	TRBD1	TGTGCCAGCAGCTTCCGACAGGGGGTCTTAGACGAGCAGTACTTC	CASSFRQGVLDEQYF
TRBV7-2	TRBJ2-1	NA	NA	TGTGCCAGCAGCTTATCCAGACCCGGGGAAAATGAGCAGTTCTTC	CASSLSRPGENEQFF
TRBV9	TRBJ2-1	NA	NA	TGTGCCAGCAGCGTAGGCGGGACTCCTACGAAATACAATGAGCAGTTCTTC	CASSVGGTPTKYNEQFF
TRBV6-1	TRBJ1-1	NA	NA	TGTGCCAGCACTAACTTACAGGGAATTCACACTGAAGCTTTCTTT	CASTNLQGIHTEAFF
TRBV6-1	TRBJ1-2	NA	TRBD1	TGTGCCAGCAGTGCAGACAGGGGCTATGGCTACACCTTC	CASSADRGYGYTF
TRBV15	TRBJ1-5	NA	NA	TGTGCCACCAGCAGAGATAGGGCGCTCAATCAGCCCCAGCATTTT	CATSRDRALNQPQHF
TRBV29-1	TRBJ1-4	NA	NA	TGCAGCGTTGTAACGGGGAATTGGGGGGCTCGAGAAAAACTGTTTTTT	CSVVTGNWGAREKLFF
TRBV5-6	TRBJ1-2	NA	TRBD1	TGTGCCAGCAGGGCAACCACAGGGGGCGAAGTCTATGGCTACACCTTC	CASRATTGGEVYGYTF
TRBV14	TRBJ2-2	NA	NA	TGTGCCAGCAGCCAACGCCGGGGTCAACAGACGAACACCGGGGAGCTGTTTTTT	CASSQRRGQQTNTGELFF
TRBV11-3	TRBJ2-5	once	NA	TGTGCCAGCAGCTCCGGGCGGATGGAGACCCAGTACTTC	CASSSGRMETQYF
TRBV9	TRBJ2-7	NA	TRBD1	TGTGCCAGCAGCGTTGGGACAGGGTTATCCCACGAGCAGTACTTC	CASSVGTGLSHEQYF